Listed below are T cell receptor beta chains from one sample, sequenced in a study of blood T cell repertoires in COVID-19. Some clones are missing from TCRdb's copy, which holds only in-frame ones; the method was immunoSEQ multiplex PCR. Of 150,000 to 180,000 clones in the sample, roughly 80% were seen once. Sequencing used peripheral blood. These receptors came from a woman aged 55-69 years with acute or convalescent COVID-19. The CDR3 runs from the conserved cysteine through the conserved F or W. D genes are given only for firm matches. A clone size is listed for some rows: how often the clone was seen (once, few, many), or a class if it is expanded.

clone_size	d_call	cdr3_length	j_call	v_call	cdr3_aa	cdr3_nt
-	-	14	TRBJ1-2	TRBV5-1	CASSLGQANYGYTF	TGCGCCAGCAGCTTGGGGCAGGCAAACTATGGCTACACCTTC
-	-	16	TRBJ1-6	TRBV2	CASSDGDFSYNSPLHF	TGTGCCAGCAGTGACGGGGATTTCTCCTATAATTCACCCCTCCACTTT
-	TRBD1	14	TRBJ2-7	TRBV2	CASRGTGLSYEQYF	TGTGCCAGCAGGGGGACAGGACTCTCCTACGAGCAGTACTTC
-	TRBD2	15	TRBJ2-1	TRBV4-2	CASSQRTSSYNEQFF	TGTGCCAGCAGCCAACGGACTAGCTCCTACAATGAGCAGTTCTTC
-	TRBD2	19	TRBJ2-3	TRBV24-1	CATSDRGLETGTTTDTQYF	TGTGCCACCAGTGATCGAGGGCTTGAGACCGGGACTACCACAGATACGCAGTATTTT
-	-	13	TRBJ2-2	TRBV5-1	CASSAQGTGELFF	TGCGCCAGCAGCGCGCAGGGGACCGGGGAGCTGTTTTTT
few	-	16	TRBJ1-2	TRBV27	CASSLSGPGAWWGYTF	TGTGCCAGCAGTTTATCGGGGCCAGGGGCTTGGTGGGGCTACACCTTC
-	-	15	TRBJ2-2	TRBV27	CASSFGTFNTGELFF	TGTGCCAGCAGTTTCGGGACATTCAACACCGGGGAGCTGTTTTTT
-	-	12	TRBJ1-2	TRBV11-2	CASSFRGGGYTF	TGTGCCAGCAGCTTCCGGGGTGGTGGCTACACCTTC
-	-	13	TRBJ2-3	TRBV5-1	CASSSSSTDTQYF	TGCGCCAGCAGCTCCTCTAGCACAGATACGCAGTATTTT
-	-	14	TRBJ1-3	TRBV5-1	CASSFGGTGNTIYF	TGCGCCAGCAGCTTCGGAGGTACTGGAAACACCATATATTTT
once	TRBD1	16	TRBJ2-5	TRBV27	CASSSTPQGTQETQYF	TGTGCCAGCAGTTCGACCCCACAGGGGACGCAGGAGACCCAGTACTTC
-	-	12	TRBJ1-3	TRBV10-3	CAITGVGNTIYF	TGTGCCATCACGGGGGTCGGAAACACCATATATTTT
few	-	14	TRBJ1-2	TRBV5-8	CASRPRVSGYGYTF	TGTGCCAGCAGACCTAGGGTCAGCGGCTATGGCTACACCTTC
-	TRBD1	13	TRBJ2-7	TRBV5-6	CASRLRQGHEQYF	TGTGCCAGCAGACTCAGACAGGGCCACGAGCAGTACTTC
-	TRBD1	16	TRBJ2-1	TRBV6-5	CASSYGQGLLNNEQFF	TGTGCCAGCAGTTACGGACAGGGTCTTCTAAACAATGAGCAGTTCTTC
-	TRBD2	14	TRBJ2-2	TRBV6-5	CASLTSGGAGELFF	TGTGCCAGCCTGACTAGCGGGGGGGCCGGGGAGCTGTTTTTT
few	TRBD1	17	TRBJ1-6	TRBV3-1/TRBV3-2	CASSQGGWDSPNSPLHF	TGTGCCAGCAGCCAAGGAGGGTGGGACAGTCCGAATTCACCCCTCCACTTT
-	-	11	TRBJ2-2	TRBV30	CAWSSTGELFF	TGTGCCTGGAGTTCTACCGGGGAGCTGTTTTTT
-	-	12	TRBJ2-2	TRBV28	CASSLNTGELFF	TGTGCCAGCAGCCTGAACACCGGGGAGCTGTTTTTT
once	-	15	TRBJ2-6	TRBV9	CASSVAHSGANVLTF	TGTGCCAGCAGCGTAGCCCACTCTGGGGCCAACGTCCTGACTTTC
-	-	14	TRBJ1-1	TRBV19	CASITGGFGTEAFF	TGTGCCAGTATCACCGGGGGTTTCGGCACTGAAGCTTTCTTT
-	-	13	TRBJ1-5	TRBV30	CAWRGQNNQPQHF	TGTGCCTGGAGGGGGCAGAACAATCAGCCCCAGCATTTT
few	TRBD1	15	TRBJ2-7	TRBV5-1	CASSSSGTGDREQYF	TGCGCCAGCAGCTCCTCCGGGACAGGGGACCGCGAGCAGTACTTC
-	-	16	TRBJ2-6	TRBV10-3	CAISDPEGSGANVLTF	TGTGCCATCAGTGACCCCGAGGGCTCTGGGGCCAACGTCCTGACTTTC
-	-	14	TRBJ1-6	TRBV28	CASSLVQYNSPLHF	TGTGCCAGCAGTTTAGTTCAGTATAATTCACCCCTCCACTTT
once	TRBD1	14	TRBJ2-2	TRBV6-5	CASSYGQGVGELFF	TGTGCCAGCAGTTACGGACAGGGCGTCGGGGAGCTGTTTTTT
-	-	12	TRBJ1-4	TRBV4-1	CASSHNSEKLFF	TGCGCCAGCAGCCACAACTCTGAAAAACTGTTTTTT
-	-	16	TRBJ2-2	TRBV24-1	CATSESIASNTGELFF	TGTGCCACCAGTGAATCTATAGCTTCGAACACCGGGGAGCTGTTTTTT
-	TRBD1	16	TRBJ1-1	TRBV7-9	CASSLWTGAKNTEAFF	TGTGCCAGCAGCCTCTGGACAGGGGCCAAAAACACTGAAGCTTTCTTT
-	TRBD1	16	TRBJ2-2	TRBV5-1	CASSTRDRANTGELFF	TGCGCCAGCAGCACCCGAGACAGGGCGAACACCGGGGAGCTGTTTTTT
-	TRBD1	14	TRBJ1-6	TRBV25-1	CASSWDRDNSPLHF	TGTGCCAGCAGTTGGGACAGGGATAATTCACCCCTCCACTTT
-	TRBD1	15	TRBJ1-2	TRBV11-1	CASSSTTGGDYGYTF	TGTGCCAGCAGCTCAACGACAGGGGGAGACTATGGCTACACCTTC
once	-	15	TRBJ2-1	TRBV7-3	CASSQSGSSSNEQFF	TGTGCCAGCAGCCAAAGCGGGTCTTCCTCCAATGAGCAGTTCTTC
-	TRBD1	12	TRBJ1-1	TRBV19	CASTGQRTEAFF	TGTGCCAGTACGGGACAGCGGACTGAAGCTTTCTTT
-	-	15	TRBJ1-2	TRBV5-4	CASSSPMTGIYGYTF	TGTGCCAGCAGCTCGCCAATGACGGGGATCTATGGCTACACCTTC
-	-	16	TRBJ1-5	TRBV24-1	CATSNEQAGSNQPQHF	TGTGCCACCAGTAACGAACAGGCGGGAAGCAATCAGCCCCAGCATTTT
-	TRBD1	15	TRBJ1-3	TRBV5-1	CASSLDGTAGNTIYF	TGCGCCAGCAGCTTGGACGGGACAGCTGGAAACACCATATATTTT